These T cell receptor beta chains were read from a single sample in a study of T cell responses to AZD1222 COVID-19 vaccine. This table comes from immunoSEQ multiplex PCR, and its TCRdb copy is limited to in-frame clones, with some not included. The table includes about 130,000 clones, approximately 91% detected once. Here the sequenced sample was peripheral blood, taken 28 days after the second AZD1222 dose. These receptors all come from an adult who received the AZD1222 COVID-19 vaccine. Both conserved end residues are part of each CDR3. The D gene is left open where the match is weak. The listing skips clone size in some rows; elsewhere it reads once, few, many or a size class.

d_call j_call clone_size v_call cdr3_nt cdr3_aa
TRBD1 TRBJ1-5 . TRBV19 TGTGCCAGTGGACCGACAGGGAGTCAGCCCCAGCATTTT CASGPTGSQPQHF
. TRBJ1-4 . TRBV5-1 TGCGCCAGCAGCCCAGAAGTTGGGGGTAGCCACAGGCCTAATGAAAAACTGTTTTTT CASSPEVGGSHRPNEKLFF
. TRBJ2-3 . TRBV6-4 TGTGCCAGCAGCCGAGACGGAAGCACAGATACGCAGTATTTT CASSRDGSTDTQYF
. TRBJ2-1 . TRBV6-4 TGTGCCAGCAGTAGAGGCCAGGGGCGCTCCTACAATGAGCAGTTCTTC CASSRGQGRSYNEQFF
. TRBJ2-5 . TRBV28 TGTGCCAGCAGTTCCACGACCGAGGGGGAGACCCAGTACTTC CASSSTTEGETQYF
. TRBJ1-5 . TRBV15 TGTGCCACCAGCGGACGGGGAGGATTTAGCAATCAGCCCCAGCATTTT CATSGRGGFSNQPQHF
. TRBJ2-7 . TRBV20-1 TGCAGTGCTAGTAGAGGTTTCGCCCACGAGCAGTACTTC CSASRGFAHEQYF
TRBD2 TRBJ2-7 once TRBV28 TGTGCCAGCAAACTGCCCGGGACTAGCTACGAGCAGTACTTC CASKLPGTSYEQYF
TRBD1 TRBJ1-3 few TRBV6-5 TGTGCCAGCAGCATGGGGACAGGGGGAAGAAACACCATATATTTT CASSMGTGGRNTIYF
. TRBJ2-7 . TRBV20-1 TGCAGTGCTACCCGGGTTTACGAGCAGTACTTC CSATRVYEQYF
. TRBJ2-7 medium-sized TRBV27 TGTGCCAGCAGCGACAACCGGGACACGACCTACGAGCAGTACTTC CASSDNRDTTYEQYF
. TRBJ1-2 few TRBV30 TGTGCCTGGAGTAGCCTACTCGGCTACACCTTC CAWSSLLGYTF
TRBD1 TRBJ2-1 . TRBV5-1 TGCGCCAGCAGCAAGGGACAGCTGAGCTCCTACAATGAGCAGTTCTTC CASSKGQLSSYNEQFF
. TRBJ2-2 . TRBV5-4 TGTGCCAGCAGCTTGGAAGGGGCAACGAACACCGGGGAGCTGTTTTTT CASSLEGATNTGELFF
. TRBJ1-5 . TRBV19 TGTGCCAGTAGTGGAAGAACTACGGCCCGTCAGCCCCAGCATTTT CASSGRTTARQPQHF
TRBD1 TRBJ2-2 . TRBV6-5 TGTGCCAGCAGATCCGGGACAGGTACCACCGGGGAGCTGTTTTTT CASRSGTGTTGELFF
TRBD2 TRBJ2-1 once TRBV24-1 TGTGCCACCAGTGATTCCCGTAGCGGGAGGTACAATGAGCAGTTCTTC CATSDSRSGRYNEQFF
. TRBJ1-2 . TRBV30 TGTGCCTGGAGTGTCACGGGGTTTGATGGCTACACCTTC CAWSVTGFDGYTF
TRBD1 TRBJ1-5 . TRBV10-3 TGTGCCATCAGTGGGGGCCCGGGACAGGGGGATCAGCCCCAGCATTTT CAISGGPGQGDQPQHF
TRBD1 TRBJ1-6 . TRBV27 TGTGCCACCCGTAAACAGGGGCAAAATTCACCCCTCCACTTT CATRKQGQNSPLHF
. TRBJ2-7 . TRBV7-3 TGTGCCAGCAGCTTAATCAAAGAGGACAGATACGAGCAGTACTTC CASSLIKEDRYEQYF
. TRBJ2-7 . TRBV3-1/TRBV3-2 TGTGCCAGCAGCCTTGGACAGTGGAGCTCCTACGAGCAGTACTTC CASSLGQWSSYEQYF
TRBD2 TRBJ2-1 . TRBV29-1 TGCAGCGGGTCGCTAGCGGGAGGGGTAAAGTTCTTC CSGSLAGGVKFF
TRBD1 TRBJ1-2 . TRBV18 TGTGCCAGCTCACCAGTTTCCGGACAGGGGGCTCGGGGCTATGGCTACACCTTC CASSPVSGQGARGYGYTF
. TRBJ1-5 . TRBV28 TGTGCCAGCAGAGGCAATCAGCCCCAGCATTTT CASRGNQPQHF
. TRBJ1-2 few TRBV19 TGTGCCAGTAGTACCCGACAGGCTGGCTACACCTTC CASSTRQAGYTF
TRBD2 TRBJ2-2 . TRBV10-3 TGTGCCATCAGGCTAGCGGCTAACACCGGGGAGCTGTTTTTT CAIRLAANTGELFF
. TRBJ1-1 . TRBV15 TGTGCCACCAGTTTGCCGGGGGTGGCAACTGAAGCTTTCTTT CATSLPGVATEAFF
. TRBJ2-7 . TRBV4-1 TGCGCCAGCAGCCAAGATGGCTATGGGGGCGGGTATTCCTACGAGCAGTACTTC CASSQDGYGGGYSYEQYF
TRBD2 TRBJ2-7 . TRBV2 TGTGCCCTTCTTCCAGCGGGAGGCTACGAGCAGTACTTC CALLPAGGYEQYF
TRBD1 TRBJ1-1 . TRBV6-5 TGTGCCAGCAGTTACGGTAGACAGGGTGGGAAAGCTTTCTTT CASSYGRQGGKAFF
. TRBJ1-4 . TRBV18 TGTGCCAGCTCTCAACTCACCTTGGCAACTAATGAAAAACTGTTTTTT CASSQLTLATNEKLFF
TRBD2 TRBJ2-5 . TRBV5-1 TGCGCCAGCAGCTGGGCTAGCGGAGTCCAAGAGACCCAGTACTTC CASSWASGVQETQYF
TRBD1 TRBJ1-1 . TRBV19 TGTGCCAGTAGTATAGATCGGGACAGGGGGCAAGGGGTCACTGAAGCTTTCTTT CASSIDRDRGQGVTEAFF
. TRBJ1-3 . TRBV19 TGTGCCAGTAGTTCCCGGCCTGGAAACACCATATATTTT CASSSRPGNTIYF
TRBD2 TRBJ2-1 . TRBV9 TGTGCCAGCAGCCCGACGACAGGGACTAGCTCTAGGGAGCAGTTCTTC CASSPTTGTSSREQFF
. TRBJ2-7 . TRBV27 TGTGCCAGCAGTTTAGGAGGGACCCCCTACGAGCAGTACTTC CASSLGGTPYEQYF
. TRBJ1-1 . TRBV7-3 TGTGCCAGCAGCTACACATCGAACACTGAAGCTTTCTTT CASSYTSNTEAFF
TRBD1 TRBJ1-2 . TRBV18 TGTGCCAGCTCACCACCTTACTTCGGGACAGGTATCCATGGCTACACCTTC CASSPPYFGTGIHGYTF
. TRBJ2-2 . TRBV29-1 TGCAGCGTCCTCACGGGCACCCCGAACACCGGGGAGCTGTTTTTT CSVLTGTPNTGELFF
TRBD1 TRBJ1-2 . TRBV2 TGTGCCATTTCGGGACAGGGGAGGGGCTATGGCTACACCTTC CAISGQGRGYGYTF
. TRBJ1-6 . TRBV2 TGTGCCAGCAGTGTGGGGCAGGCGGGAAATTCACCCCTCCACTTT CASSVGQAGNSPLHF
. TRBJ2-5 . TRBV6-5 TGTGCCAGCACCCACCTACAGGGTAGGCAAGAGACCCAGTACTTC CASTHLQGRQETQYF
. TRBJ1-2 . TRBV20-1 TGCAGTGCTACCCGGACTGGCGGCTACACCTTC CSATRTGGYTF
. TRBJ1-6 . TRBV6-6 TGTGCCAGCACAGGGTCGAGCTCCTATAATTCACCCCTCCACTTT CASTGSSSYNSPLHF
. TRBJ2-2 . TRBV6-2/TRBV6-3 TGTGCCAGCAGTTACCTGCGGGACACCGGGGAGCTGTTTTTT CASSYLRDTGELFF
TRBD2 TRBJ2-2 . TRBV5-1 TGCGCCAGCAGCTTACTAGCGGGAGCCGGGGAGCTGTTTTTT CASSLLAGAGELFF
TRBD2 TRBJ2-5 . TRBV28 TGTGCCAGCAGTTTAAGTGGCGGGAGAGAAGGAGAGACCCAGTACTTC CASSLSGGREGETQYF
TRBD1 TRBJ1-1 . TRBV18 TGTGCCAGCTCACCCTCAACAGGGGAAACTGAAGCTTTCTTT CASSPSTGETEAFF
. TRBJ1-2 . TRBV5-4 TGTGCCAGCAGCTTGGTTGGGGATCTCCGCTACACCTTC CASSLVGDLRYTF
. TRBJ2-2 . TRBV5-1 TGCGCCAGCAGCTTGCCACCGAACACCGGGGAGCTGTTTTTT CASSLPPNTGELFF
. TRBJ1-5 . TRBV28 TGTGCCAGCAGTTTAGTAAGGGGCACCCAGCATTTT CASSLVRGTQHF
. TRBJ2-7 . TRBV7-9 TGTGCCAGCAGAAATGAGGGGCGGAGCTCCTACGAGCAGTACTTC CASRNEGRSSYEQYF
. TRBJ2-7 . TRBV28 TGTGCCAGCAGTTTATCGACGGTTGGGAGGTACGAGCAGTACTTC CASSLSTVGRYEQYF